This is a list of T cell receptor beta chains from one sample in a study of T-cell reconstitution after alpha-beta-depleted transplantation in children. MiXCR, applied by TCRdb to the PCR reads, yields one record per CDR3 protein. The table includes 450,000 to 550,000 distinct CDR3 sequences, approximately 10% detected once. This sample comprised PBMCs, mostly from graft donor cells, obtained 180 days after TCRalphabeta/CD19-depleted stem cell transplant. All receptors derive from a female patient aged 2-9 years who had a stem cell transplant for aplastic anemia, so the T cells may come from the graft donor. The CDR3 runs from the conserved cysteine through the conserved F or W. The order of the fields is D gene, CDR3 length, J gene, V gene, clone size, CDR3 DNA, CDR3 protein. D genes are given only for firm matches. Only some rows state a clone size, as once, few, many or a class for expanded clones.

. | 14 | TRBJ1-5 | TRBV28 | many | TGTGCCAGCAGTTTAGCGAGGCATAATCAGCCCCAGCATTTT | CASSLARHNQPQHF
. | 14 | TRBJ2-3 | TRBV5-1 | many | TGCGCCAGCAGCTTGGGGGGGGTTCAGGATACGCAGTATTTT | CASSLGGVQDTQYF
. | 14 | TRBJ1-1 | TRBV27 | many | TGTGCCAGCAGTTTAGGAGGTCCGAACACTGAAGCTTTCTTT | CASSLGGPNTEAFF
. | 13 | TRBJ1-6 | TRBV25-1 | few | TGTGCCAGCAGTAGGGGCCTAAATTCACCCCTCCACTTT | CASSRGLNSPLHF
. | 15 | TRBJ2-3 | TRBV4-2 | . | TGTGCCAGCAGCCAAGAGGGTACGGGCACAGATACGCAGTATTTT | CASSQEGTGTDTQYF
TRBD2 | 18 | TRBJ2-1 | TRBV6-2/TRBV6-3 | few | TGTGCCAGCAGTTACTTCTGGCTAGCGGTAATCTCCTACAATGAGCAGTTCTTC | CASSYFWLAVISYNEQFF
. | 13 | TRBJ1-2 | TRBV5-1 | few | TGCGCCAGCAGGCAGTACGGAGGAGATGGCTACACCTTC | CASRQYGGDGYTF
TRBD2 | 16 | TRBJ2-1 | TRBV14 | . | TGTGCCAGCAGCCAAGAGGGACTAGGGTTATACAATGAGCAGTTCTTC | CASSQEGLGLYNEQFF
. | 12 | TRBJ1-2 | TRBV14 | . | TGTGCCAGCAGCCAAGGAACTTACGGCTACACCTTC | CASSQGTYGYTF
TRBD2 | 17 | TRBJ2-2 | TRBV5-1 | few | TGCGCCAGCAGCTCCGGACTAGCGGGAGATGGGACCGGGGAGCTGTTTTTT | CASSSGLAGDGTGELFF
. | 14 | TRBJ2-3 | TRBV12-3/TRBV12-4 | . | TGTGCCAGCAGCCCCTGGGGGGGCACAGATACGCAGTATTTT | CASSPWGGTDTQYF
. | 14 | TRBJ1-2 | TRBV5-1 | . | TGCGCCAGCAGCTTAGAGGCTCGAGGGTATGGCTACACCTTC | CASSLEARGYGYTF
. | 16 | TRBJ2-3 | TRBV29-1 | many | TGCAGCGCCCTGAGGGGGCTAGCGGGCTCCACAGATACGCAGTATTTT | CSALRGLAGSTDTQYF
. | 19 | TRBJ1-1 | TRBV4-3 | . | TGCGCCAGCAGCCAAGATGTATTCAGGACCGTCTCCTGGGGCACTGAAGCTTTCTTT | CASSQDVFRTVSWGTEAFF
TRBD1 | 15 | TRBJ2-5 | TRBV24-1 | many | TGTGCCACCAGTGATCGGGACAGGGGGCCAGGTGCCCAGTACTTC | CATSDRDRGPGAQYF
TRBD1 | 17 | TRBJ1-1 | TRBV5-8 | . | TGTGCCAGCAGCTACCCAGGGGGCGGCGTGAGAGTCACTGAAGCTTTCTTT | CASSYPGGGVRVTEAFF
. | 12 | TRBJ2-3 | TRBV12-3/TRBV12-4 | few | TGTGCCAGCAGTATAATTACAGATACGCAGTATTTT | CASSIITDTQYF
TRBD2 | 19 | TRBJ2-1 | TRBV6-2/TRBV6-3 | few | TGTGCCAGCAGTTACCCGACTACCGGGACTAGCGGGTGGGACAATGAGCAGTTCTTC | CASSYPTTGTSGWDNEQFF
TRBD1 | 18 | TRBJ2-2 | TRBV5-1 | . | TGCGCCAGCAGCGGTTGGGCGCAGGGGGCGCTTAGTACCGGGGAGCTGTTTTTT | CASSGWAQGALSTGELFF
. | 14 | TRBJ1-5 | TRBV5-1 | many | TGCGCCAGCAGCCCAGGGGTCGGCAATCAGCCCCAGCATTTT | CASSPGVGNQPQHF
. | 17 | TRBJ1-5 | TRBV12-3/TRBV12-4 | . | TGTGCCAGCAGTAATCCAACCCGCCAGGGAAGCAATCAGCCCCAGCATTTT | CASSNPTRQGSNQPQHF
. | 13 | TRBJ2-3 | TRBV2 | . | TGTGCCAGCAACCGGGACTTCACAGATACGCAGTATTTT | CASNRDFTDTQYF
. | 13 | TRBJ2-1 | TRBV27 | . | TGTGCCAGCAGTCTCTCGGGACTCGATGAGCAGTTCTTC | CASSLSGLDEQFF
. | 14 | TRBJ2-1 | TRBV3-1 | few | TGTGCCAGCAAGTCGAGGGGGACTGACAATGAGCAGTTCTTC | CASKSRGTDNEQFF
TRBD1 | 18 | TRBJ1-5 | TRBV6-2/TRBV6-3 | few | TGTGCCAGCAGTTATGGGCCCGGGACAGACTCTTCCAATCAGCCCCAGCATTTT | CASSYGPGTDSSNQPQHF
. | 15 | TRBJ2-1 | TRBV7-2 | . | TGTGCCAGCAGCCCGGGGGGGGACAGGGATGGTGAGCAGTTCTTC | CASSPGGDRDGEQFF
. | 14 | TRBJ1-1 | TRBV28 | few | TGTGCCAGCAGTTTACAAGGGAAGGGGGATGAAGCTTTCTTT | CASSLQGKGDEAFF
. | 16 | TRBJ2-4 | TRBV11-2 | . | TGTGCCAGCAGCCCATTGAGGGGGGGGGTCAAAAACATTCAGTACTTC | CASSPLRGGVKNIQYF
. | 14 | TRBJ2-5 | TRBV12-3/TRBV12-4 | . | TGTGCCAGCAAGCCCCGCTCAGGGGAAGAGACCCAGTACTTC | CASKPRSGEETQYF
TRBD2 | 17 | TRBJ2-1 | TRBV4-1 | many | TGCGCCAGCAGCCAGGGCCGCGGACTAGCGCCCCTCAATGAGCAGTTCTTC | CASSQGRGLAPLNEQFF
. | 13 | TRBJ2-7 | TRBV12-3/TRBV12-4 | . | TGTGCCAGCAGTACACTTAACCCCTACGAGCAGTACTTC | CASSTLNPYEQYF
. | 14 | TRBJ1-1 | TRBV15 | . | TGTGCCACGACAGGACAGCCGTCTTACACTGAAGCTTTCTTT | CATTGQPSYTEAFF
. | 15 | TRBJ2-3 | TRBV20-1 | few | TGCAGTGCCCAGATAGCGGGACAGGAATCAGATACGCAGTATTTT | CSAQIAGQESDTQYF
. | 12 | TRBJ2-4 | TRBV27 | . | TGTGCCAGCAGTTTACCTGGTGACATTCAGTACTTC | CASSLPGDIQYF
TRBD1 | 16 | TRBJ1-4 | TRBV5-1 | few | TGCGCCAGCAGCTTGTTCGGGGACAGGTCAAATGAAAAACTGTTTTTT | CASSLFGDRSNEKLFF
TRBD1 | 16 | TRBJ1-5 | TRBV14 | . | TGTGCCAGCAGCGCTACCGGGACAGGGGGCGGTCAGCCCCAGCATTTT | CASSATGTGGGQPQHF
. | 13 | TRBJ2-2 | TRBV20-1 | . | TGCAGTGCTAGTCCCGAGAACACCGGGGAGCTGTTTTTT | CSASPENTGELFF
TRBD2 | 14 | TRBJ2-5 | TRBV5-6 | few | TGTGCCAGCAGCCGACTAGCGGAACAAGAGACCCAGTACTTC | CASSRLAEQETQYF
. | 12 | TRBJ2-6 | TRBV20-1 | . | TGCAGTGCGAAGTCTGGGGCCAACGTCCTGACTTTC | CSAKSGANVLTF
. | 17 | TRBJ1-4 | TRBV4-3 | . | TGCGCCAGCAGCCAAGATCTGTTGTCCGGTCTTAATGAAAAACTGTTTTTT | CASSQDLLSGLNEKLFF
TRBD2 | 16 | TRBJ2-7 | TRBV25-1 | . | TGTGCCAGCAGTGCCCATTCCCTAGCGGGAGGGCCCCGGCAGTACTTC | CASSAHSLAGGPRQYF
. | 14 | TRBJ1-5 | TRBV20-1 | . | TGCAGCGCCGACCCCTCTGGAAGCAATCAGCCCCAGCATTTT | CSADPSGSNQPQHF
. | 15 | TRBJ2-4 | TRBV7-2 | few | TGTGCCAGCAGCTTCTTAGGACTGGGGGAAAACATTCAGTACTTC | CASSFLGLGENIQYF
. | 15 | TRBJ2-1 | TRBV19 | . | TGTGCCAGTAGTACAGACGAAGGGGTCAGAAATGAGCAGTTCTTC | CASSTDEGVRNEQFF
. | 14 | TRBJ2-1 | TRBV6-1 | . | TGTGCCAGCACACGAGCGACGGGAAACAATGAGCAGTTCTTC | CASTRATGNNEQFF
. | 15 | TRBJ2-1 | TRBV6-1 | many | TGTGCCAGTAAACGACACCGAAGCTCCTACAATGAGCAGTTCTTC | CASKRHRSSYNEQFF
TRBD2 | 13 | TRBJ2-7 | TRBV29-1 | . | TGCAGCGTTGATGACGGGAGGGTCCACGAGCAGTACTTC | CSVDDGRVHEQYF
. | 15 | TRBJ2-7 | TRBV28 | many | TGTGCCAGCAGTTTATTAGCGTCCTTGATTTACGAGCAGTACTTC | CASSLLASLIYEQYF
TRBD2 | 14 | TRBJ2-1 | TRBV6-2/TRBV6-3 | . | TGTGCCATCAGTTACGCGGGACTAGTCAATGAGCAGTTCTTC | CAISYAGLVNEQFF
. | 13 | TRBJ1-2 | TRBV18 | few | TGTGCCAGCTCACCCGTCCAGGGCGACGGCTACACCTTC | CASSPVQGDGYTF
. | 12 | TRBJ2-7 | TRBV20-1 | few | TGCAGTGCTAGAATGAGTTTGGAACCGCAGTACTTC | CSARMSLEPQYF
. | 16 | TRBJ2-3 | TRBV18 | few | TGTGCCAGCTCACCGCGTTTCGGTATACGGACAGATACGCAGTATTTT | CASSPRFGIRTDTQYF